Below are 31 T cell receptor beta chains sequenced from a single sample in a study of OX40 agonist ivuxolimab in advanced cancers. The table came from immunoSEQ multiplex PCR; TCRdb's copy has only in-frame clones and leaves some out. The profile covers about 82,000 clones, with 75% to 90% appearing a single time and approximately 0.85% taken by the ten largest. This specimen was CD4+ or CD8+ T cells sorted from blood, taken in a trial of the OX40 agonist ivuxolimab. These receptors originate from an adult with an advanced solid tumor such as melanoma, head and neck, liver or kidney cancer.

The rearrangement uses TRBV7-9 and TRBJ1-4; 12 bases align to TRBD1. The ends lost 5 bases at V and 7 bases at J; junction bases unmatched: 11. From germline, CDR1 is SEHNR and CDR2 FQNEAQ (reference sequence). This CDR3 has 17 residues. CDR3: CASSTRGTGGRGEKLFF. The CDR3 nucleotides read TGTGCCAGCAGCACAAGAGGGACAGGGGGCCGGGGTGAAAAACTGTTTTTT.

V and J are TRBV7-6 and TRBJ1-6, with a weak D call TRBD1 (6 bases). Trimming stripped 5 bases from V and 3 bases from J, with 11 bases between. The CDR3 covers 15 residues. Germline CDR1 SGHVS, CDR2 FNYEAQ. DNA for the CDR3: TGTGCCAGCAGCCCCCAGACAGGCTATAATTCACCCCTCCACTTT. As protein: CASSPQTGYNSPLHF.

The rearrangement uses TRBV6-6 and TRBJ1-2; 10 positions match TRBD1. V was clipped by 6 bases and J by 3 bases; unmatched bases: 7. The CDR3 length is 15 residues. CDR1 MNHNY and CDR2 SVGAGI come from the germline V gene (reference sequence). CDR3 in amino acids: CASSSTGGEDYGYTF. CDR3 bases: TGTGCCAGCAGCTCGACAGGGGGCGAAGACTATGGCTACACCTTC.

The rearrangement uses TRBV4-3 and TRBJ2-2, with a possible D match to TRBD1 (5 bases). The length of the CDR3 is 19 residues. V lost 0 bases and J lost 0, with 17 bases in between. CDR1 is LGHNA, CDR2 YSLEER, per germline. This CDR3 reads CASSQDLRGAEANTGELFF. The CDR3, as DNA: TGCGCCAGCAGCCAAGATCTACGTGGGGCAGAGGCGAACACCGGGGAGCTGTTTTTT.

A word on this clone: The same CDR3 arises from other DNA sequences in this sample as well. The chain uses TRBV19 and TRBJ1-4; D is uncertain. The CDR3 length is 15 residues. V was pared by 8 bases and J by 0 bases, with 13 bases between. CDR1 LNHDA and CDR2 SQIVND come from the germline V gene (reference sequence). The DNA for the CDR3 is TGTGCCAGTTCAACATCAGAAACAACTAATGAAAAACTGTTTTTT. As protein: CASSTSETTNEKLFF. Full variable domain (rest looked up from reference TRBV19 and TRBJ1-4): DGGITQSPKYLFRKEGQNVTLSCEQNLNHDAMYWYRQDPGQGLRLIYYSQIVNDFQKGDIAEGYSVSREKKESFPLTVTSAQKNPTAFYLCASSTSETTNEKLFFGSGTQLSVL.

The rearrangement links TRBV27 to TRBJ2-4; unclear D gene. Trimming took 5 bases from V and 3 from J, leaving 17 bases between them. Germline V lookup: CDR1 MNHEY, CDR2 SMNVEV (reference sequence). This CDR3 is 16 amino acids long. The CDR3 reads CASSRKQPYGKNIQYF. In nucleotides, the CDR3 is TGTGCCAGCAGTAGGAAACAACCTTACGGCAAAAACATTCAGTACTTC.

CDR3 in DNA: TGTGCCAGCAGCCGCACCCTAGCGGGGGTTCGGAAGTATTTT. It yields the protein CASSRTLAGVRKYF. The chain links TRBV7-9 to TRBJ2-3; 10 positions agree with TRBD2. Germline trimming cut 5 bases from V and 13 bases from J; bases unmatched to any gene: 12. This CDR3 has 14 amino acids. CDR1 is SEHNR and CDR2 is FQNEAQ in the germline V gene (reference sequence).

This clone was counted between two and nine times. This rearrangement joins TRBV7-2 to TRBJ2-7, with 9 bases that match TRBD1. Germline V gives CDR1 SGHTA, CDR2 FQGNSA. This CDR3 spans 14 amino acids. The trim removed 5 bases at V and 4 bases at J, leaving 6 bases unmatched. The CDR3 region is CASSVGQGGYEQYF. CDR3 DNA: TGTGCCAGCAGCGTGGGACAGGGAGGGTACGAGCAGTACTTC.

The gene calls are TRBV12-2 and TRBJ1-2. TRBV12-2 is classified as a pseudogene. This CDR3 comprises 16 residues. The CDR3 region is CASRRVSPRKTYGYTF. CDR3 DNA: TGTGCAAGTCGCCGCGTTTCTCCACGAAAGACCTATGGCTACACCTTC.

DNA for the CDR3: TGTGCCAGCAGCCGGGGCTTGGGGAATGAAAAACTGTTTTTT. This codes for CASSRGLGNEKLFF. The J gene is TRBJ1-4, the V gene TRBV5-8; D is perhaps TRBD1 (5 bases). The CDR3 covers 14 residues. Trimming cost V 4 bases and J 5 bases, with 12 bases left between them. In germline, CDR1 is SGHTS, CDR2 YDEGEE.

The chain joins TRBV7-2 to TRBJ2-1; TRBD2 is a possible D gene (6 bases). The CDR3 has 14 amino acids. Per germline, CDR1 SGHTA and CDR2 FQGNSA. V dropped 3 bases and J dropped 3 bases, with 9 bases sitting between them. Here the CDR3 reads CASSFFGGYNEQFF. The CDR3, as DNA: TGTGCCAGCAGCTTCTTCGGGGGCTACAATGAGCAGTTCTTC.

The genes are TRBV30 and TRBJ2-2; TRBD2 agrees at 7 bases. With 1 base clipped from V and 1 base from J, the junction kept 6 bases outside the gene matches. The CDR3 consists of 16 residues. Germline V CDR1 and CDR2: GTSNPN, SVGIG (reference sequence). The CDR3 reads CAWSAPERGNTGELFF. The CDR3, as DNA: TGTGCCTGGAGTGCCCCTGAGCGGGGGAACACCGGGGAGCTGTTTTTT.

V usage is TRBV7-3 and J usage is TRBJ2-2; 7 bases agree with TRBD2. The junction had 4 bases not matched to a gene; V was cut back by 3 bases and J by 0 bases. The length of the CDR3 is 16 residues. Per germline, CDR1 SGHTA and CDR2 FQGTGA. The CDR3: CASSFLAGANTGELFF. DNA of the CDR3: TGTGCCAGCAGCTTTTTGGCGGGGGCGAACACCGGGGAGCTGTTTTTT. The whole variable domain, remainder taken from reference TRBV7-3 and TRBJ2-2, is GAGVSQTPSNKVTEKGKYVELRCDPISGHTALYWYRQSLGQGPEFLIYFQGTGAADDSGLPNDRFFAVRPEGSVSTLKIQRTERGDSAVYLCASSFLAGANTGELFFGEGSRLTVL.

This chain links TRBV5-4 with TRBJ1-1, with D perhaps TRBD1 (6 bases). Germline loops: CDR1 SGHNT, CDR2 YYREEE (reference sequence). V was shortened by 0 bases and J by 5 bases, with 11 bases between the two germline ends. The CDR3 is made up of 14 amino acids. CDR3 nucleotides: TGTGCCAGCAGCTTGGATGGGGGGCAGACTGAAGCTTTCTTT. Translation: CASSLDGGQTEAFF. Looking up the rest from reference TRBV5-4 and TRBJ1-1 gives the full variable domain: ETGVTQSPTHLIKTRGQQVTLRCSSQSGHNTVSWYQQALGQGPQFIFQYYREEENGRGNFPPRFSGLQFPNYSSELNVNALELDDSALYLCASSLDGGQTEAFFGQGTRLTVV.

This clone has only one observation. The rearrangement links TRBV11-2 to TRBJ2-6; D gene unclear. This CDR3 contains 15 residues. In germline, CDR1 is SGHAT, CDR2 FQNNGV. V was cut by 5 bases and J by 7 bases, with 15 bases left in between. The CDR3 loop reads CASSHSVELANVLTF. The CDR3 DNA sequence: TGTGCCAGCAGCCACTCCGTTGAGTTAGCCAACGTCCTGACTTTC.

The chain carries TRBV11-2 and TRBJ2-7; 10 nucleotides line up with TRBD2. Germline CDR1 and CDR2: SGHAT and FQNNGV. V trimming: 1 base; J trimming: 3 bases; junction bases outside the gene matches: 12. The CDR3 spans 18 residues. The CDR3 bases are TGTGCCAGCAGCTTAGGGGCTAGCGGGGGCCAAATAAACTACGAGCAGTACTTC. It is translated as CASSLGASGGQINYEQYF. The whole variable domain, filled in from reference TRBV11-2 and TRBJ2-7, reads EAGVAQSPRYKIIEKRQSVAFWCNPISGHATLYWYQQILGQGPKLLIQFQNNGVVDDSQLPKDRFSAERLKGVDSTLKIQPAKLEDSAVYLCASSLGASGGQINYEQYFGPGTRLTVT.

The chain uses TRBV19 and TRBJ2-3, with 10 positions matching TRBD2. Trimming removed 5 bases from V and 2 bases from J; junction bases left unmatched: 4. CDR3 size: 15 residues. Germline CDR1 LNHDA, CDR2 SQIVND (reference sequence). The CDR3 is CASSSTSGVTDTQYF. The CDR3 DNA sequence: TGTGCCAGTAGTTCAACTAGCGGGGTCACAGATACGCAGTATTTT.

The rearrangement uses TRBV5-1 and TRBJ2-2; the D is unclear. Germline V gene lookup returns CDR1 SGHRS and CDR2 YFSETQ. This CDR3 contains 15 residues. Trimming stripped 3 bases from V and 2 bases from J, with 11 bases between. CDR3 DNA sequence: TGCGCCAGCAGCTCTGGGTCTCTTAACACCGGGGAGCTGTTTTTT. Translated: CASSSGSLNTGELFF.

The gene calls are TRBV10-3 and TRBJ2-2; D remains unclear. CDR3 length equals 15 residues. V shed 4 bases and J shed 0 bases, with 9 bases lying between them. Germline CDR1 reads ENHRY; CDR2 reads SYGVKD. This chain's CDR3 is CAISVDTANTGELFF. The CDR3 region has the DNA TGTGCCATCAGTGTCGACACCGCGAACACCGGGGAGCTGTTTTTT.

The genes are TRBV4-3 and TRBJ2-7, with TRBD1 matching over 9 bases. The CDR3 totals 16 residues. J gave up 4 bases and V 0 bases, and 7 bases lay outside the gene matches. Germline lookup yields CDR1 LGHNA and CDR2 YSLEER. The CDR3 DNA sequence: TGCGCCAGCAGCCAAGATAGGACAGGGGCGTTTTACGAGCAGTACTTC. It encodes CASSQDRTGAFYEQYF.

The CDR3 loop is CAIRGSGQHTGELFF. In DNA form, the CDR3 reads TGTGCCATCAGAGGATCGGGACAGCACACCGGGGAGCTGTTTTTT. The J gene is TRBJ2-2, the V gene TRBV10-3, with 7 bases aligning to TRBD1. The CDR3 runs to 15 residues. V dropped 6 bases and J dropped 3; count of bases not matched to a gene: 7. Looked up from germline, CDR1 is ENHRY and CDR2 is SYGVKD.

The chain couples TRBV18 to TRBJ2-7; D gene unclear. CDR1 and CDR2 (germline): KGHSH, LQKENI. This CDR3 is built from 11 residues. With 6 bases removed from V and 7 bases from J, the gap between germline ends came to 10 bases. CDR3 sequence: CASSSPGEQYF. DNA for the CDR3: TGTGCCAGCTCTAGTCCGGGTGAGCAGTACTTC.

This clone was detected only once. CDR3 region: CASSEIAGLLTFF. In DNA form, the CDR3 reads TGTGCCAGCAGTGAAATTGCGGGTTTACTGACGTTCTTT. The chain has TRBV6-4 and TRBJ1-1; D remains ambiguous. The CDR3 sequence is 13 residues long. Trimming removed 3 bases at V and 14 bases at J, with 19 bases between. CDR1 and CDR2 (germline): MRHNA, SNTAGT.

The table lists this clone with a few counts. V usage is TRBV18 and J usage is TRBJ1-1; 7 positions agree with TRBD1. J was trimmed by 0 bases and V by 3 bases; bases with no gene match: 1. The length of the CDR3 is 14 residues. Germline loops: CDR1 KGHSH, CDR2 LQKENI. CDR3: CASSPGTVNTEAFF. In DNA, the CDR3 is TGTGCCAGCTCACCGGGGACAGTGAACACTGAAGCTTTCTTT.

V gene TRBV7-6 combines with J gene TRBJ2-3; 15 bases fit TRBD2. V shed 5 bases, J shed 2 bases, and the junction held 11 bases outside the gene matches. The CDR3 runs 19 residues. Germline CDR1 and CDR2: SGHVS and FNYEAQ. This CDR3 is CASSPGTSGGSLITDTQYF. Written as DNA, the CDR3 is TGTGCCAGCAGCCCCGGGACTAGCGGGGGGTCTCTTATCACAGATACGCAGTATTTT.

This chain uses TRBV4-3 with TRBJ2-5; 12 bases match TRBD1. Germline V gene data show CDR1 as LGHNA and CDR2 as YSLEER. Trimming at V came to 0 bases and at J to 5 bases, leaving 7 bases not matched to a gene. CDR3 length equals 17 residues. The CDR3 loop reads CASSQDWGQGASETQYF. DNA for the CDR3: TGCGCCAGCAGCCAAGATTGGGGACAGGGGGCTTCGGAGACCCAGTACTTC.

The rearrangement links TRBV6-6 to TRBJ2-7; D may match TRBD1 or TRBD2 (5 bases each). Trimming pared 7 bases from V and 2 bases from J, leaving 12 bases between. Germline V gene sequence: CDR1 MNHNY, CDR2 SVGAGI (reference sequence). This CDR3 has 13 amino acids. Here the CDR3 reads CASNRDGTYEQYF. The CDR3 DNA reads TGTGCCAGCAATAGGGACGGGACCTACGAGCAGTACTTC.

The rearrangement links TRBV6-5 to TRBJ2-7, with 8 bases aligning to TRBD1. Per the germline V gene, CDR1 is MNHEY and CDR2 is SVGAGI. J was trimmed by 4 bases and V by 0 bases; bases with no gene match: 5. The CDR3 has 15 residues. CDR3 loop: CASSYSSDRGYEQYF. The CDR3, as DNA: TGTGCCAGCAGTTACTCATCAGACAGGGGTTACGAGCAGTACTTC.

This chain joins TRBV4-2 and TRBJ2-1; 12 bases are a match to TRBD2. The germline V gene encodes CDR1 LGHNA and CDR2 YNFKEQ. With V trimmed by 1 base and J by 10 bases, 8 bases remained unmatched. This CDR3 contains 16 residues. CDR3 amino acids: CASSQGQTSGGREQFF. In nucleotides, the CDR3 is TGTGCCAGCAGCCAAGGTCAGACTAGCGGGGGACGGGAGCAGTTCTTC.

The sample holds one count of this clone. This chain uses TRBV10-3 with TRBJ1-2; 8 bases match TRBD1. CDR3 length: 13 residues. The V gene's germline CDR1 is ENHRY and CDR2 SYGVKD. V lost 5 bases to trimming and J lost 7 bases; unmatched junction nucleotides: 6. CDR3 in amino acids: CAISLQGGGGYTF. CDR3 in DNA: TGTGCCATCAGTCTACAGGGGGGCGGTGGCTACACCTTC.

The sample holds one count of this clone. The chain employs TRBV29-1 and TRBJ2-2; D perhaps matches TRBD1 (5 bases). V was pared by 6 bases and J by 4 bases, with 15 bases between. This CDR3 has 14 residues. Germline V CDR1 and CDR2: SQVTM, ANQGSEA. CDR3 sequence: CSVRLGRSTGELFF. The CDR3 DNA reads TGCAGCGTGCGGCTGGGGCGCAGCACCGGGGAGCTGTTTTTT.